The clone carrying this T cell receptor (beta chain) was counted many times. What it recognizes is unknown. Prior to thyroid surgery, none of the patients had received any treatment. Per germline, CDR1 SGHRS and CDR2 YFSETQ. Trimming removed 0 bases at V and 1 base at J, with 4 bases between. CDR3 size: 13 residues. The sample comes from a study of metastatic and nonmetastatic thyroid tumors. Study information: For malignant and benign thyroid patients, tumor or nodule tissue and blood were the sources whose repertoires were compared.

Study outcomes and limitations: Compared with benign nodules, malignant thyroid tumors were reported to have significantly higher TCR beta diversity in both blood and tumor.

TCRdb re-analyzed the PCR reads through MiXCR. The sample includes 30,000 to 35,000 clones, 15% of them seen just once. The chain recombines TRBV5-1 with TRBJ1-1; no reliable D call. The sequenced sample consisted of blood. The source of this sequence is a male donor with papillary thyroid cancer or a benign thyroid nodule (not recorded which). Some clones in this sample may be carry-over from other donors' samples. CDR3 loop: CASSLGRNTEAFF. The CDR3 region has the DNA TGCGCCAGCAGCTTGGGTCGGAACACTGAAGCTTTCTTT.